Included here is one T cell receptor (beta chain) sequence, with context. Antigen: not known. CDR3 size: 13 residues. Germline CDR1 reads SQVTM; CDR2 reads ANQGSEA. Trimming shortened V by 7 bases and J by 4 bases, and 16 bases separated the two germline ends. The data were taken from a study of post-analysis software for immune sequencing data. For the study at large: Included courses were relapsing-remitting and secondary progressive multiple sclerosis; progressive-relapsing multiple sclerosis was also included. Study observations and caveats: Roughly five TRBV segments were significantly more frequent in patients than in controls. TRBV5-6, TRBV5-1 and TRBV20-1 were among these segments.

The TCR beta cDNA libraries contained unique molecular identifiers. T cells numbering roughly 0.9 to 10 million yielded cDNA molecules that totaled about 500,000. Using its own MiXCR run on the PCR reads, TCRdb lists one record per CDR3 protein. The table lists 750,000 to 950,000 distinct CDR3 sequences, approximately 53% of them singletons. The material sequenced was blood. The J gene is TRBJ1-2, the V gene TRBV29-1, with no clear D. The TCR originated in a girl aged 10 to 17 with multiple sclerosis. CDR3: CSARRIMGYGYTF. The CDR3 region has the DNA TGCAGCGCCCGCAGGATCATGGGCTATGGCTACACCTTC. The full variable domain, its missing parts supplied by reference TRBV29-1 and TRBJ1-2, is SAVISQKPSRDICQRGTSLTIQCQVDSQVTMMFWYRQQPGQSLTLIATANQGSEATYESGFVIDKFPISRPNLTFSTLTVSNMSPEDSSIYLCSARRIMGYGYTFGSGTRLTVV.